Below are 9 T cell receptor beta chains sequenced from a single sample in a study of post-analysis software for immune sequencing data. Overall study findings and caveats: With TRBV5-6, TRBV5-1 and TRBV20-1 included, about five TRBV segments were more frequent in patients than in controls.

The antigens these receptors bind are not known. The TCR beta cDNA libraries carried unique molecular identifiers. TCRdb analysed the PCR reads with MiXCR anew, one entry per CDR3 protein. Seen here are roughly 540,000 distinct CDR3 sequences, around 34% observed once, and the top ten hold about 6%. Material for sequencing was blood. These receptors all come from a girl aged 2-17 years with multiple sclerosis.

The rearrangement links TRBV7-2 to TRBJ2-3; possible D gene TRBD2, 6 bases. The germline V gene encodes CDR1 SGHTA and CDR2 FQGNSA. Between the trimmed V and J ends, which lost 5 bases and 1 base, there was a span of 19 bases. The CDR3 spans 17 residues. DNA of the CDR3: TGTGCCAGCAGCCCCCCACCGGGACTCATTGGCACAGATACGCAGTATTTT. This sequence encodes CASSPPPGLIGTDTQYF.

This clonotype was counted between two and nine times. The chain couples TRBV20-1 to TRBJ2-1; 9 bases align to TRBD2. In germline, CDR1 is DFQATT, CDR2 SNEGSKA (reference sequence). The CDR3 is made up of 16 amino acids. The junction had 14 bases not matched to a gene; V was cut back by 5 bases and J by 6 bases. CDR3 sequence (DNA): TGCAGTGCTGTATCACCAAGCGGGGGGCCTGTCAATGAGCAGTTCTTC. It specifies CSAVSPSGGPVNEQFF.

This clonotype was observed a handful of times. This rearrangement joins TRBV27 to TRBJ1-5, with TRBD1 identical over 9 bases. With V trimmed by 5 bases and J by 5 bases, 4 bases remained unmatched. Germline V gene data show CDR1 as MNHEY and CDR2 as SMNVEV (reference sequence). The CDR3 length is 14 residues. Written as DNA, the CDR3 is TGTGCCAGCAGTCCACGGACAGGGGATCAGCCCCAGCATTTT. Its protein is CASSPRTGDQPQHF.

The chain recombines TRBV20-1 with TRBJ2-7; D gene unclear. V was shortened by 1 base and J by 1 base, with 2 bases between the two germline ends. Germline assignment: CDR1 DFQATT and CDR2 SNEGSKA (reference sequence). The CDR3 runs to 11 residues. The CDR3 is CSARASYEQYF. The CDR3 nucleotides read TGCAGTGCTAGAGCATCCTACGAGCAGTACTTC.

The chain is built from TRBV28 and TRBJ1-6; a weak D match, TRBD1 (5 bases). Germline V lookup: CDR1 MDHEN, CDR2 SYDVKM. Trimming shortened V by 8 bases and J by 9 bases, and 17 bases separated the two germline ends. The CDR3 has 14 residues. The chain's CDR3 is CASLTGPRVSPLHF. The CDR3 DNA sequence: TGTGCCAGCCTGACGGGGCCCCGGGTTTCACCCCTCCACTTT.

The chain carries TRBV20-1 and TRBJ1-1, with TRBD1 as a possible D gene (5 bases). Germline assignment: CDR1 DFQATT and CDR2 SNEGSKA (reference sequence). Trimming removed 5 bases at V and 4 bases at J, with 11 bases between. This CDR3 region has 12 residues. The chain's CDR3 is CSARKGLTEAFF. In DNA, the CDR3 is TGCAGTGCTCGGAAGGGGCTCACTGAAGCTTTCTTT.

There are a few counts of this clonotype. The rearrangement links TRBV6-6 to TRBJ1-2, with D perhaps matching TRBD1 (5 bases). The CDR3 runs to 13 residues. V was clipped by 5 bases and J by 4 bases, with 11 bases between them. From germline, CDR1 is MNHNY and CDR2 SVGAGI (reference sequence). CDR3 bases: TGTGCCAGCAGTGGACAAGTCTTCTATGGCTACACCTTC. Translating it yields CASSGQVFYGYTF.

This sequence joins TRBV4-1 and TRBJ2-7; 11 bases line up with TRBD1. Germline assignment: CDR1 MGHRA and CDR2 YSYEKL. The CDR3 extends over 13 amino acids. The V gene end was trimmed by 6 bases and the J gene end by 6 bases; junction bases not matched to a gene: 4. CDR3 in amino acids: CASRRTGGSEQYF. DNA for the CDR3: TGCGCCAGCAGACGGACAGGGGGCAGCGAGCAGTACTTC.

The chain carries TRBV6-6 and TRBJ1-3; TRBD1 might be the D (5 bases). V was trimmed by 5 bases and J by 0 bases, leaving 14 bases between them. Germline V CDR1 and CDR2: MNHNY, SVGAGI (reference sequence). This CDR3 is 16 amino acids long. The CDR3 DNA follows: TGTGCCAGCAGTCCCGGGGGACTTACCTCTGGAAACACCATATATTTT. It is translated as CASSPGGLTSGNTIYF.